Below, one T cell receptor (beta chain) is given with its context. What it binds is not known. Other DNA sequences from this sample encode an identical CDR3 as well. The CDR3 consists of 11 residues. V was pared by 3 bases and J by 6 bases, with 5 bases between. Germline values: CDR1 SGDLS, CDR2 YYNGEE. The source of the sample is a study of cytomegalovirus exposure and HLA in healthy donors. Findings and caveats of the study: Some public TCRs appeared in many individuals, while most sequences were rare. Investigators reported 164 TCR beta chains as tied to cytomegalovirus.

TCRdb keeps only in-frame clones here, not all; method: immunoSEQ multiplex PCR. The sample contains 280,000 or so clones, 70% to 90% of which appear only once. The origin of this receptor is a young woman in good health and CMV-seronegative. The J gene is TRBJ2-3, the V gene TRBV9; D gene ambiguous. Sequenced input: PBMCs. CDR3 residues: CASSATDTQYF. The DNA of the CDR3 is TGTGCCAGCAGCGCTACGGATACGCAGTATTTT.